This paragraph covers one TCR beta chain sequence. This entry is derived from a study of Tregs in tolerant kidney transplant recipients. TCRdb's copy holds only in-frame clones and misses some; the assay was immunoSEQ multiplex PCR. The repertoire holds some 55,000 clones, with about 83% as singletons. CDR3 length: 13 residues. The ends were cut back, 5 bases at V and 8 bases at J, with 14 bases in the middle. Looked up from germline, CDR1 is SGHNT and CDR2 is YYREEE (reference sequence). Sequenced: CD4+ T cells from blood. The chain employs TRBV5-4 and TRBJ2-1; D is unresolved. The source of this sequence is a human donor in good health. In nucleotides, the CDR3 is TGTGCCAGCAGGCCTAGTGGTGGGGATGAGCAGTTCTTC. It yields the protein CASRPSGGDEQFF.